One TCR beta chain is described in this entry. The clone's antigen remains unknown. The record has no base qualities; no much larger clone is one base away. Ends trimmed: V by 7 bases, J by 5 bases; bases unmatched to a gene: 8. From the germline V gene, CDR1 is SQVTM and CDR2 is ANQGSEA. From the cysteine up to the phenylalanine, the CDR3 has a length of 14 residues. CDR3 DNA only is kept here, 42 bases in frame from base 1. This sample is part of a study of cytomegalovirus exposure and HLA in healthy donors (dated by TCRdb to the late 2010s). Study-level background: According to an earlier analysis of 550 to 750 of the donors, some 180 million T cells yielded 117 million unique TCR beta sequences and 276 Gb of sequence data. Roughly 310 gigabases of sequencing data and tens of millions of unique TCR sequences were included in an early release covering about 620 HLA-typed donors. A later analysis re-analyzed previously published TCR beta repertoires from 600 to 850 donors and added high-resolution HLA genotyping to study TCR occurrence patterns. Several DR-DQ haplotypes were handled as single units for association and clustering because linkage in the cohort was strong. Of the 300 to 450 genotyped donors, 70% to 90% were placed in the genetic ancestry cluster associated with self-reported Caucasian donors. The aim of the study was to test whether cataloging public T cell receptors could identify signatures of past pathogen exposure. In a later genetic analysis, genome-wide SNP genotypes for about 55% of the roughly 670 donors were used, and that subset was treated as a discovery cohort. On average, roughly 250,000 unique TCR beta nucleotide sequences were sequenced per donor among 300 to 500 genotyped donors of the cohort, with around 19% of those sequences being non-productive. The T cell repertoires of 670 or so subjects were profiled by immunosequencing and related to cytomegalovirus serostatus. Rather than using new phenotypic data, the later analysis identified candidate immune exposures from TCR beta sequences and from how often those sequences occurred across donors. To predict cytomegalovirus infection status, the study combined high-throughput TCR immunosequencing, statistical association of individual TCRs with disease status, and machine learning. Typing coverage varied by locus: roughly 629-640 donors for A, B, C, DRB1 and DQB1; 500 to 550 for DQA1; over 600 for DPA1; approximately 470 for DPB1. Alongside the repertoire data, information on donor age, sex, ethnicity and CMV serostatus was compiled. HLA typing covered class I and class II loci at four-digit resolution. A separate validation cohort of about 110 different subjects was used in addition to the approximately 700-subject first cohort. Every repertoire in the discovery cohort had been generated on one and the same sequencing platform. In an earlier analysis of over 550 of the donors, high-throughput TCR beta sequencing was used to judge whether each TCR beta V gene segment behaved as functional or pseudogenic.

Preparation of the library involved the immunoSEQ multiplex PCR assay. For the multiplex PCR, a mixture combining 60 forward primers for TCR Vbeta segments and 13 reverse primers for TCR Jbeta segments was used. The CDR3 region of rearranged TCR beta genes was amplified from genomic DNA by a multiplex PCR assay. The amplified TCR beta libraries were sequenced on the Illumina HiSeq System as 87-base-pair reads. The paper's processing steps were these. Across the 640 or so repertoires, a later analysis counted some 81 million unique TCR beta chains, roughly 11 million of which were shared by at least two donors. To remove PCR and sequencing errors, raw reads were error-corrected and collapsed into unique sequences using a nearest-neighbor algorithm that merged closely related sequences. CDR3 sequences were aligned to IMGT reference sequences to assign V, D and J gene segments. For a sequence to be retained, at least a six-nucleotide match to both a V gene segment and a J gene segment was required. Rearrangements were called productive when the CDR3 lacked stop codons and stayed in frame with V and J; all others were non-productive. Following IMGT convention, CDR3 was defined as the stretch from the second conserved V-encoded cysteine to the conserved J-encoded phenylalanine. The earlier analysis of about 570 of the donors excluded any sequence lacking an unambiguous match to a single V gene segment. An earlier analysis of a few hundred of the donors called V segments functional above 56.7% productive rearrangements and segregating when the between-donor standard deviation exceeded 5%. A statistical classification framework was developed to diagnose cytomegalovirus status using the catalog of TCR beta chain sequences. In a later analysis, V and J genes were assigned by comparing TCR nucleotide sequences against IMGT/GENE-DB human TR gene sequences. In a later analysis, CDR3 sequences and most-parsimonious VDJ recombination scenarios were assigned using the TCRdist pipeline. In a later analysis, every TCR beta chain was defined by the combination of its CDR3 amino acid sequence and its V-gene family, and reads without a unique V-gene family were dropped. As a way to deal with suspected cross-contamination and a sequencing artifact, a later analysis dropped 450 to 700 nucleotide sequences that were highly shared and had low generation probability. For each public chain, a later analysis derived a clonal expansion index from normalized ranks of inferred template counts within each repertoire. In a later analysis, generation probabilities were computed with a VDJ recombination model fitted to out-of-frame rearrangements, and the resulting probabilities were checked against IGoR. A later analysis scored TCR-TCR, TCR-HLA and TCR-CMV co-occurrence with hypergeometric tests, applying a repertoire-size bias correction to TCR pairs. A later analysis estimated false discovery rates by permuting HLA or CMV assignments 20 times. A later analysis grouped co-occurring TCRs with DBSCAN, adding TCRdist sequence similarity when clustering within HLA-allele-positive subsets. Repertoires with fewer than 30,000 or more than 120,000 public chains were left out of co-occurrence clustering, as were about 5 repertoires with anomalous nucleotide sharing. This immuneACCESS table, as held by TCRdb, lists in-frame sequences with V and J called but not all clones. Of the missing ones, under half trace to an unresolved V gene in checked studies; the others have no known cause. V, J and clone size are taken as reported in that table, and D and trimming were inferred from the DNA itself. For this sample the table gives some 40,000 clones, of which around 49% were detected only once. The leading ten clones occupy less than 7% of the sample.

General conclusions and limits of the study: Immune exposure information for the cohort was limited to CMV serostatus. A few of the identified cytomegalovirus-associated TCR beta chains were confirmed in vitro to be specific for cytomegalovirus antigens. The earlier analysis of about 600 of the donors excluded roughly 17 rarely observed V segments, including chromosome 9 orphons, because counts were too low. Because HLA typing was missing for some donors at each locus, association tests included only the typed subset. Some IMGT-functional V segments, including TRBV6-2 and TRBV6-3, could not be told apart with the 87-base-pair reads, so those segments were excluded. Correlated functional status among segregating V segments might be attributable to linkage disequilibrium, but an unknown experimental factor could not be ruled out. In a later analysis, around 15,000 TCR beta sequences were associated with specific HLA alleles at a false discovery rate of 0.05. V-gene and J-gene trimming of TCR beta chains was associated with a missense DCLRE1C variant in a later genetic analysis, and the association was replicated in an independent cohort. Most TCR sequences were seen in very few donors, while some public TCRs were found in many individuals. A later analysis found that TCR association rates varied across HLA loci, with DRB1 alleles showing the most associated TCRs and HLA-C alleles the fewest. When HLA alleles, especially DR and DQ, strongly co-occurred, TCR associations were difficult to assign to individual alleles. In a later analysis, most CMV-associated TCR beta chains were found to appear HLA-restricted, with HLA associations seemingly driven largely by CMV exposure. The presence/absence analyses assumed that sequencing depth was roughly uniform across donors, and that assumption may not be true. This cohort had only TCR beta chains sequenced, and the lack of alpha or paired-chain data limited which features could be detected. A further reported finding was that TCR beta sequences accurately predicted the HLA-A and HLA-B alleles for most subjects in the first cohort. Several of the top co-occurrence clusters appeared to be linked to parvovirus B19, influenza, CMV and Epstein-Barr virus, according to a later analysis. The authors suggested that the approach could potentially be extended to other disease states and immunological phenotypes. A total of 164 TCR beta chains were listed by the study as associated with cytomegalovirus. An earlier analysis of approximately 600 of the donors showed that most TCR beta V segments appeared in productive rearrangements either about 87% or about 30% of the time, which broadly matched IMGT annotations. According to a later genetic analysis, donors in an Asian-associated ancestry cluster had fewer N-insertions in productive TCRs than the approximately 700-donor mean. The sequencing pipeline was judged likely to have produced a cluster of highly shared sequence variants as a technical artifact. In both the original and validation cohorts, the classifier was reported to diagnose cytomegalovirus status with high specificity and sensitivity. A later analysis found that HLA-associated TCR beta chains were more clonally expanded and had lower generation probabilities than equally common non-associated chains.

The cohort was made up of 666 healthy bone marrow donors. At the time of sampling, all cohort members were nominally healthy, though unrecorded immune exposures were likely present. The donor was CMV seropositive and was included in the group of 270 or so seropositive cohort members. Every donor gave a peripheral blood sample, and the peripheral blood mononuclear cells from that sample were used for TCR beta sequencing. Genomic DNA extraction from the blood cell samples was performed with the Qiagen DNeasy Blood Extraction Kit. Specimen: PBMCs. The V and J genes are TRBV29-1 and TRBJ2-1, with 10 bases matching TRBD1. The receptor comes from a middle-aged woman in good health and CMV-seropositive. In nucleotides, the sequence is TGCAGCGCCCGAGGGGACAGGGGAGACAATGAGCAGTTCTTC. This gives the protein CSARGDRGDNEQFF.